The clone carrying this TCR beta chain has just one count. Its antigen is undetermined. The sample belongs to a study of shared clonotypes between healthy human individuals. Study-level information: Three CD4 naive, three CD4 memory, two CD8 naive and one CD8 memory plate were used per donor. General study points: Estimated clonotype richness was generally higher in naive than memory subsets. Compared with clonotypes that all four donors shared, non-shared clonotypes had lower generation probabilities.

Germline V gene data show CDR1 as ENHRY and CDR2 as SYGVKD. The ends were cut back, 6 bases at V and 0 bases at J, with 15 bases in the middle. The CDR3 length is 16 residues. Each subset's genomic DNA was shared equally among a number of immunoSEQ plates. Profiling relied on immunoSEQ multiplex PCR, and the TCRdb table lists in-frame clones only, not all of them. The sample lists 2 million or so clones, 90% to 95% occurring once. The chain is built from TRBV10-3 and TRBJ2-1; D may correspond to TRBD1 or TRBD2 (5 bases each). Sequencing was done on a sample of naive CD4+ T cells sorted from blood. The subset denotes: CD45RA+ positively selected. This TCR derives from a man younger than 35 in good health. CDR3 DNA: TGTGCCATCAGCCGGGACGAGGGAATCTCCTACAATGAGCAGTTCTTC. The encoded protein is CAISRDEGISYNEQFF.